This T cell receptor (beta chain) derives from a study of T-cell reconstitution after alpha-beta-depleted transplantation in children. Overall study results and limits: Expanded graft clones, several hundred of them, were reportedly the source of alpha-beta T cells about two months after transplant.

Unique molecular identifiers featured in how the TCRbeta library was prepared. Each CDR3 protein gets one entry after TCRdb re-called the PCR reads with MiXCR. Here the sample spans approximately 650,000 distinct CDR3 sequences, roughly 13% being singletons. This clonotype was seen only a few times. The antigen remains unidentified. The receptor comes from a girl aged 2 to 9 with congenital amegakaryocytic thrombocytopenia, due to receive a stem cell transplant. The specimen comprised PBMCs, sampled before TCRalphabeta/CD19-depleted stem cell transplant.

Here the CDR3 reads CASTEIYNEQFF. For the CDR3, the DNA is TGTGCCAGCACGGAGATTTACAATGAGCAGTTCTTC. The V gene is TRBV7-2, the J gene TRBJ2-1; D not resolved. The CDR3 extends over 12 amino acids. Deletions cut 7 bases from V and 4 bases from J, with 8 bases between. Per the germline V gene, CDR1 is SGHTA and CDR2 is FQGNSA.